This TCR beta chain was observed in a study of T-cell memory formation after mild COVID-19 (dated by TCRdb to the early 2020s). In terms of the full investigation: Most TCR sequence clusters were specific to one of the two donors. The cohort was made up of two young adult volunteers, one female and one male, who were previously healthy. In a couple of donors, T-cell clones that expanded and contracted after mild COVID-19 were tracked by sequencing TCRalpha and TCRbeta repertoires over time.

What the study reported, not specific to this receptor: Only a couple of mild cases were covered in the study, and larger cohorts including severe cases with pre-infection samples were considered necessary. Some responding clones were found in pre-infection memory, which suggests that pre-existing cross-reactive memory T cells took part in the SARS-CoV-2 response. Balanced CD4/CD8 phenotypes were observed for clones contracting from day 15 to 85, whereas a bias towards CD4+ was observed for a second wave of clones expanding from day 15 to 37. Contracting CD4+ clones were found mainly in CM and EM memory subsets, while CD8+ clones were enriched in EMRA. SARS-CoV-2 specificity was not confirmed for the second-wave clones peaking on day 37.

Instrument on record: Illumina NovaSeq 6000. TCRalpha and TCRbeta cDNA libraries were built by 5'RACE with constant-segment primers, adding sample barcodes and unique molecular identifiers. Trizol reagent was used to extract RNA from every sample. The libraries were amplified in two PCR steps, and the second step added a second sample barcode and Illumina TruSeq adapters. Libraries were sequenced on an Illumina NovaSeq with 2 x 150 bp paired-end reads. The source study handled its data this way. Demultiplexing of reads and collapsing into UMI-guided consensus sequences were performed with migec v1.2.7. With mixcr v2.1.11, UMI consensuses were aligned to TRA and TRB V and J templates and assembled into clonotypes. Expanded or contracted clonotypes were those called significant by both edgeR and NoisET, with noise models trained on biological replicates. edgeR calls used a false discovery rate-adjusted p below 0.01 and a log2 fold-change threshold of 1. As an exploratory analysis of dynamics, max-normalized trajectories of the 1000 most abundant clonotypes were examined with PCA combined with hierarchical clustering. Separately sequenced CD4+ and CD8+ repertoires were used to assign a CD4 or CD8 phenotype to each responding clone. TCRdb reworked the public reads: Q25 trimming with fastp, MiXCR clone assembly, productive beta chains retained. One record per CDR3 amino acid sequence lists the most common genes and DNA. For this entry, the V and J calls and clone size follow TCRdb and not the study's own pipeline. Within this sample are under 300,000 distinct CDR3 sequences, with roughly a tenth of them counted one time only. The top ten hold roughly a fifth of the sample.

CDR1 is given as SGHAT and CDR2 as FQNNGV, both from the germline V gene. There are 17 amino acids in the CDR3, from cysteine to phenylalanine inclusive. Only the CDR3 DNA is retained, 51 bases long and in frame from the first base. Germline trimming amounts to 5 bases on V and 2 bases on J, with 13 as the count of junction bases outside the gene matches. This clonotype appeared a few times. What antigen it recognizes has not been identified. No qualities accompany the bases; no much larger clone lies one base away. PBMCs were isolated by Ficoll-Paque density gradient centrifugation. This clonotype was obtained from a young man who had mild COVID-19 (a few samples of this study predate the infection). The sample titles of this study are shuffled in the database, so cell type and time point are left out; the donor was told from shared clones. Recombination connected TRBV11-2 to TRBJ2-3; 7 central bases correspond to TRBD2. The specimen sequenced was PBMCs or a T cell subset sorted from them (not recorded which). The sequenced DNA: TGTGCCAGCAGCCCCGGAACCGCGGGGGTGGCCACAGATACGCAGTATTTT. The translation is CASSPGTAGVATDTQYF.